These 23 T cell receptor beta chains originate from one sample sequenced in a study of monozygotic twins with inflammatory bowel disease (dated by TCRdb to about 2019). The method behind the library was 5' RACE. Sequencing used an Illumina HiSeq 2500. TCRdb reprocessed the reads and lists each CDR3 protein sequence as a single entry, with no DNA. The table kept for this sample lists just under 45,000 distinct CDR3 sequences. Of the sample, 5% to 6% is held by the ten largest clones. The sample was blood. The receptors shown here come from a human donor with ulcerative colitis or Crohn's disease, or a healthy co-twin of an affected twin (not recorded which).

V is TRBV27 and J is TRBJ1-1. CDR1 and CDR2 from the germline V gene are MNHEY and SMNVEV (reference sequence). This CDR3 spans 16 amino acids. The CDR3 spells CASSFRKTSSNTEAFF.

The rearrangement joins TRBV18 to TRBJ2-7; no DNA is available, so the TRBD1 call from TCRdb remains unchecked. Germline lookup yields CDR1 KGHSH and CDR2 LQKENI. The CDR3 has 16 residues. CDR3 sequence reads: CASSLTDRGKTYEQYF.

The chain couples TRBV20-1 to TRBJ2-5; the TCRdb call, TRBD2, lacks DNA for checking. The CDR3 sequence is 13 residues long. The V gene's germline CDR1 is DFQATT and CDR2 SNEGSKA (reference sequence). CDR3 residues: CSAGEAGRETQYF.

The chain recombines TRBV5-6 with TRBJ2-7. The germline V gene encodes CDR1 SGHDT and CDR2 YYEEEE. The CDR3 has 13 amino acids. CDR3 sequence: CASTAWSSYEQYF.

This rearrangement joins TRBV2 to TRBJ2-7; the TRBD1 assignment by TCRdb is unverifiable without DNA. CDR1 SNHLY and CDR2 FYNNEI come from the germline V gene. This CDR3 is built from 15 residues. CDR3 sequence: CASKDRTEPYYEQYF.

The genes are TRBV7-9 and TRBJ1-1. CDR1 and CDR2 from the germline V gene are SEHNR and FQNEAQ (reference sequence). CDR3 length: 12 residues. The chain's CDR3 is CASSHSAAEAFF.

V is TRBV20-1 and J is TRBJ1-1. This CDR3 has 12 residues. Per the germline V gene, CDR1 is DFQATT and CDR2 is SNEGSKA (reference sequence). CDR3 residues: CSAGSANTEAFF.

V gene TRBV4-1 combines with J gene TRBJ2-5; TCRdb picks TRBD2, but there is no DNA to check that call. This CDR3 is 17 amino acids long. The germline CDR1 and CDR2 sequences are MGHRA and YSYEKL. CDR3 sequence: CASSHPETSGKRLAQYF.

The genes are TRBV6-5 and TRBJ2-7; TCRdb designates TRBD1, a call that cannot be tested without DNA. CDR3 size: 16 residues. Germline CDR1 MNHEY, CDR2 SVGAGI. The CDR3 sequence is CASSYSQQGPKYEQYF.

The V call is TRBV25-1, the J call TRBJ1-4; TCRdb names TRBD1, which stays unverified in the absence of DNA. The CDR3 length is 13 residues. The germline V gene has CDR1 MGHDK and CDR2 SYGVNS. The CDR3 protein is CASSGQGPEKLFF.

The V and J genes are TRBV6-6 and TRBJ1-2; TCRdb reports TRBD1, a call that lacks DNA to check it against. The CDR3 has 13 amino acids. Germline V gives CDR1 MNHNY, CDR2 SVGAGI (reference sequence). The CDR3 reads CASSINRGWGYTF.

This chain uses TRBV20-1 with TRBJ2-5; TCRdb reports TRBD1, a call that lacks DNA to check it against. The CDR3 spans 17 residues. The V gene's germline CDR1 is DFQATT and CDR2 SNEGSKA (reference sequence). The CDR3: CSARALGTGMVQETQYF.

This chain uses TRBV18 with TRBJ1-3. CDR1 and CDR2 (germline): KGHSH, LQKENI. The CDR3 is 16 amino acids. The CDR3 protein is CASSPSDSISGNTIYF.

The chain couples TRBV28 to TRBJ2-7; without DNA, the TCRdb call of TRBD1 cannot be checked. The germline CDR1 and CDR2 sequences are MDHEN and SYDVKM. This CDR3 has 13 residues. This CDR3 reads CASSSGNLNEQYF.

The chain has TRBV9 and TRBJ2-1; TCRdb proposes TRBD2, but this gene call is untestable without DNA. This CDR3 region has 15 residues. Germline V gene sequence: CDR1 SGDLS, CDR2 YYNGEE. The CDR3 region is CASSVFSGGNNEQFF.

The chain uses TRBV28 and TRBJ2-3; checking the TCRdb D call of TRBD1 is not possible without DNA. Germline loops: CDR1 MDHEN, CDR2 SYDVKM. This CDR3 comprises 13 residues. The chain's CDR3 is CASRGPQGDTQYF.

This chain joins TRBV20-1 and TRBJ2-7. The germline V gene encodes CDR1 DFQATT and CDR2 SNEGSKA (reference sequence). The CDR3 covers 13 residues. CDR3 region: CSGYYEGTYEQYF.

The chain carries TRBV10-3 and TRBJ1-1. Looked up from germline, CDR1 is ENHRY and CDR2 is SYGVKD. CDR3 length: 11 residues. The chain's CDR3 is CAISDLGEAFF.

This chain joins TRBV5-4 and TRBJ2-7; the D gene TCRdb calls, TRBD1, cannot be checked with no DNA. CDR1 is SGHNT, CDR2 YYREEE, per germline (reference sequence). CDR3 size: 14 residues. CDR3 loop: CASSPGDRTREQYF. The full variable domain, completed using reference TRBV5-4 and TRBJ2-7, is ETGVTQSPTHLIKTRGQQVTLRCSSQSGHNTVSWYQQALGQGPQFIFQYYREEENGRGNFPPRFSGLQFPNYSSELNVNALELDDSALYLCASSPGDRTREQYFGPGTRLTVT.

V and J are TRBV4-1 and TRBJ2-5; TCRdb proposes TRBD2, but this gene call is untestable without DNA. The CDR3 contains 15 residues. The germline V gene has CDR1 MGHRA and CDR2 YSYEKL. The CDR3 sequence: CASSQEAGRIETQYF.

The chain combines TRBV9 with TRBJ2-3. The CDR3 consists of 12 residues. Germline assignment: CDR1 SGDLS and CDR2 YYNGEE. The CDR3 protein is CASSRITDTQYF.

Here the CDR3 reads CASSEIWGASYGNTIYF. This chain connects TRBV6-1 to TRBJ1-3; TCRdb lists TRBD1, though no DNA is available to test this call. The CDR3 is 17 residues long. Germline loops: CDR1 MNHNS, CDR2 SASEGT.

The chain links TRBV7-6 to TRBJ2-5. The CDR3 spans 12 residues. Germline V gene lookup returns CDR1 SGHVS and CDR2 FNYEAQ. CDR3: CASSRRSETQYF.